This T cell receptor beta chain originates from a study of blood T cell repertoires in COVID-19. The data were produced by immunoSEQ multiplex PCR, yet TCRdb's version contains in-frame clones alone and is incomplete. The table lists 65,000 to 85,000 clones, more than 80% of them singletons, with less than 8.5% in the top ten. The CDR3 has 16 residues. Germline V gives CDR1 MNHNY, CDR2 SVGAGI (reference sequence). Trimming stripped 4 bases from V and 5 bases from J, with 20 bases between. The sequence came from a human donor in a cohort sampled during active COVID-19. Sequenced sample: peripheral blood. The chain employs TRBV6-6 and TRBJ2-5; D is perhaps TRBD2 (6 bases). The DNA for the CDR3 is TGTGCCAGCAGTTTACCCGGTCCAAAAGGGAGGGAGACCCAGTACTTC. It yields the protein CASSLPGPKGRETQYF.